Reported below is one T cell receptor beta chain. Its antigen is not identified. The sample comes from a study of OX40 agonist ivuxolimab in advanced cancers. Study-level background: Patients took ivuxolimab, an agonistic anti-OX40 (CD134) antibody. Melanoma, hepatocellular carcinoma, head and neck or renal cell cancer occurred in dose-escalation patients.

Autoimmune disease history or systemic immunosuppression led to patients being barred. Trimming left V 5 bases short and J 5 bases short, with 12 bases between. CDR1 and CDR2 (germline): SGHAT, FQNNGV. The CDR3 runs 13 residues. Notes on the study in general: People who partly responded at 0.1-3.0 mg/kg had some of the least clonal expansion seen.

Assay used: immunoSEQ multiplex PCR; TCRdb lists only in-frame clones, some missing. In the table there are about 35,000 clones, about 70% of which are singletons. Sequenced here: CD4+ or CD8+ T cells sorted from blood, sampled in a trial of the OX40 agonist ivuxolimab. The sequence was obtained from an adult with an advanced solid tumor such as melanoma, head and neck, liver or kidney cancer. The chain recombines TRBV11-2 with TRBJ1-1; D might be TRBD1 (5 bases). The DNA for the CDR3 is TGTGCCAGCAGCGTTGGGGGTGTAACTGAAGCTTTCTTT. Translated: CASSVGGVTEAFF. Combining the CDR3 with reference TRBV11-2 and TRBJ1-1 gives the whole variable domain EAGVAQSPRYKIIEKRQSVAFWCNPISGHATLYWYQQILGQGPKLLIQFQNNGVVDDSQLPKDRFSAERLKGVDSTLKIQPAKLEDSAVYLCASSVGGVTEAFFGQGTRLTVV.